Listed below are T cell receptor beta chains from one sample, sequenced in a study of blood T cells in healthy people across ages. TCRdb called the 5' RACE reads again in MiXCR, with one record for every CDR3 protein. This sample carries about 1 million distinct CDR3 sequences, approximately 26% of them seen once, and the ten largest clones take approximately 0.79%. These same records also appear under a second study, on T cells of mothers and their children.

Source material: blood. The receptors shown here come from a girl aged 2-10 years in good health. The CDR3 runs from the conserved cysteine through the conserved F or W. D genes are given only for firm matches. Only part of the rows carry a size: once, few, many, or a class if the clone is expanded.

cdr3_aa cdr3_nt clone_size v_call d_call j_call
CASSGGLAPSGNTIYF TGTGCCAGCAGCGGTGGGCTGGCTCCAAGTGGAAACACCATATATTTT - TRBV11-3 - TRBJ1-3
CSVELSGGIGEQFF TGCAGCGTTGAACTTAGCGGGGGGATTGGTGAGCAGTTCTTC few TRBV29-1 TRBD2 TRBJ2-1
CASSLVPGQGTGELFF TGTGCCAGCAGCTTAGTCCCGGGACAGGGCACCGGGGAGCTGTTTTTT few TRBV11-2 TRBD1 TRBJ2-2
CSAAFRSETQYF TGCAGTGCGGCGTTTCGTTCAGAGACCCAGTACTTC few TRBV20-1 - TRBJ2-5
CARGGLAGDLYNEQFF TGCGCCAGGGGCGGACTAGCGGGAGACCTTTACAATGAGCAGTTCTTC - TRBV5-1 TRBD2 TRBJ2-1
CASSSERGLMRTEAFF TGTGCCAGCAGCTCAGAGCGAGGGCTTATGAGGACTGAAGCTTTCTTT - TRBV5-5 - TRBJ1-1
CSASRAGGGTDTQYF TGCAGTGCTAGTAGGGCAGGGGGAGGAACAGATACGCAGTATTTT - TRBV20-1 - TRBJ2-3
CASSIVAAGTGGNSPLHF TGTGCCAGCAGCATCGTAGCCGCCGGGACAGGGGGGAATTCACCCCTCCACTTT few TRBV11-2 TRBD1 TRBJ1-6
CASSLESDGFYEQYF TGCGCCAGCAGTCTTGAATCGGACGGATTCTACGAGCAGTACTTC many TRBV5-1 - TRBJ2-7
CASSLWGGGTENEQFF TGTGCCAGCAGTTTATGGGGCGGGGGGACGGAAAATGAGCAGTTCTTC few TRBV27 TRBD2 TRBJ2-1
CASSQTGQRVGETQYF TGTGCCAGCAGCCAAACAGGACAGCGAGTAGGGGAGACCCAGTACTTC few TRBV4-2 - TRBJ2-5
CSVGGRLSYNEQFF TGCAGCGTTGGGGGGAGATTGTCCTACAATGAGCAGTTCTTC few TRBV29-1 - TRBJ2-1
CASSPPGGTNEKLFF TGTGCCAGCAGTCCCCCCGGGGGGACTAATGAAAAACTGTTTTTT - TRBV27 - TRBJ1-4
CAISDPGHVSYEQYF TGTGCCATCAGTGACCCGGGACACGTTTCCTACGAGCAGTACTTC - TRBV10-3 - TRBJ2-7
CSARDGANVLTF TGCAGTGCTAGAGACGGGGCCAACGTCCTGACTTTC few TRBV20-1 - TRBJ2-6
CASSQDSGQARGYTF TGTGCCAGCAGCCAAGATTCGGGGCAGGCCCGAGGCTACACCTTC few TRBV4-2 - TRBJ1-2
CASVSGRTNWNEQFF TGTGCCAGCGTTAGCGGGAGGACCAATTGGAATGAGCAGTTCTTC few TRBV7-9 TRBD2 TRBJ2-1
CSARDLAGEFRKLFF TGCAGTGCTAGAGATTTGGCAGGGGAGTTTAGGAAACTGTTTTTT - TRBV20-1 - TRBJ1-4
CASSPREEQYF TGTGCCAGCAGTCCCCGTGAGGAGCAGTACTTC few TRBV12-3/TRBV12-4 - TRBJ2-7
CSARVPGLPTYEQYF TGCAGTGCTAGAGTCCCGGGACTGCCCACCTACGAGCAGTACTTC - TRBV20-1 - TRBJ2-7
CASSLTVETQYF TGTGCCAGCAGCTTAACAGTGGAGACCCAGTACTTC many TRBV7-2 - TRBJ2-5
CASSPGRGGILYIQYF TGTGCCAGCAGCCCGGGGCGGGGGGGAATACTTTACATTCAGTACTTC - TRBV7-6 TRBD2 TRBJ2-4
CASSQDFVNEQFF TGCGCCAGCAGCCAAGATTTCGTTAATGAGCAGTTCTTC few TRBV4-1 - TRBJ2-1
CASSGVYEQYF TGTGCCAGCAGCGGGGTCTACGAGCAGTACTTC few TRBV11-2 - TRBJ2-7
CASGTGQGAVTEAFF TGTGCTAGTGGTACCGGACAGGGGGCCGTCACTGAAGCTTTCTTT - TRBV12-5 TRBD1 TRBJ1-1
CASSRGVGLASQETQYF TGCGCCAGCAGCCGGGGAGTGGGACTAGCGTCTCAAGAGACCCAGTACTTC - TRBV4-3 TRBD2 TRBJ2-5
CSVRQSDYGYTF TGCAGCGTTAGGCAGTCGGACTATGGCTACACCTTC - TRBV29-1 - TRBJ1-2
CASSYRPLEAFF TGTGCCAGCAGTTACCGACCGCTCGAAGCTTTCTTT - TRBV12-3/TRBV12-4 - TRBJ1-1
CSARDFKESTDTQYF TGCAGTGCTAGAGACTTCAAGGAGAGCACAGATACGCAGTATTTT few TRBV20-1 - TRBJ2-3
CASRMDLSRDTYEQYF TGCGCCAGCAGAATGGATTTATCCCGGGACACCTACGAGCAGTACTTC - TRBV6-2/TRBV6-3 - TRBJ2-7
CSVSGGTGVEEKRFF TGCAGCGTTTCGGGGGGAACAGGGGTAGAAGAAAAACGGTTTTTT - TRBV29-1 TRBD1 TRBJ1-4
CASSHDRWGNEQFF TGCGCCAGCAGCCACGACAGGTGGGGTAATGAGCAGTTCTTC - TRBV4-3 - TRBJ2-1
CASVSNRTYNEQFF TGTGCCAGCGTGTCTAACCGTACCTACAATGAGCAGTTCTTC - TRBV5-5 - TRBJ2-1
CASSPILAGLNTYEQYF TGCGCCAGCAGCCCAATCTTAGCGGGACTAAATACGTACGAGCAGTACTTC few TRBV4-1 TRBD2 TRBJ2-7
CASSLEGIPGNTIYF TGTGCCAGCAGCTTAGAGGGAATTCCCGGAAACACCATATATTTT - TRBV7-8 - TRBJ1-3
CASSRYSSYNEQFF TGTGCCAGCAGTAGGTATAGCTCCTACAATGAGCAGTTCTTC few TRBV6-5 - TRBJ2-1
CASSPAGHPGSGANVLTF TGTGCCAGCAGCCCTGCGGGACATCCAGGCTCTGGGGCCAACGTCCTGACTTTC - TRBV7-6 - TRBJ2-6
CASSQVASGYHEQFF TGCGCCAGCAGCCAAGTGGCTAGCGGGTACCATGAGCAGTTCTTC few TRBV4-1 TRBD2 TRBJ2-1
CASSVNIAGTEAFF TGTGCCAGCAGCGTAAACATTGCGGGGACTGAAGCTTTCTTT few TRBV9 - TRBJ1-1
CASSTGRLAGVQETQYF TGTGCCAGCAGCACGGGCCGACTAGCGGGCGTCCAAGAGACCCAGTACTTC many TRBV2 TRBD2 TRBJ2-5
CASSLPSGFDTQYF TGTGCCAGCAGTTTACCTAGCGGGTTCGATACGCAGTATTTT - TRBV28 TRBD2 TRBJ2-3
CASSSSGTPDTQYF TGTGCCAGCAGCTCATCCGGGACCCCAGATACGCAGTATTTT few TRBV7-9 - TRBJ2-3
CSAAQGYDQPQHF TGCAGCGCAGCACAGGGTTATGATCAGCCCCAGCATTTT few TRBV29-1 - TRBJ1-5
CASSPRTSPSYEQYF TGTGCCAGCAGTCCGCGGACTAGCCCCTCCTACGAGCAGTACTTC - TRBV27 TRBD2 TRBJ2-7
CASRAEVAGGETQYF TGTGCCAGCAGGGCCGAAGTAGCGGGAGGAGAGACCCAGTACTTC few TRBV2 TRBD2 TRBJ2-5
CSASPVEKLFF TGCAGTGCCAGCCCGGTGGAAAAACTGTTTTTT few TRBV20-1 - TRBJ1-4
CASSLTGEVRYGYTF TGCGCCAGCAGCTTAACAGGGGAGGTCCGCTATGGCTACACCTTC few TRBV5-1 TRBD1 TRBJ1-2
CASSPQAAGGADTQYF TGCGCCAGCAGCCCCCAAGCGGCGGGAGGGGCAGATACGCAGTATTTT - TRBV4-3 TRBD2 TRBJ2-3
CSVELGTDTQYF TGCAGCGTTGAGCTCGGCACAGATACGCAGTATTTT few TRBV29-1 - TRBJ2-3
CATSEKIWDGRGETQYF TGTGCCACCAGTGAAAAAATTTGGGACGGGAGAGGGGAGACCCAGTACTTC few TRBV24-1 - TRBJ2-5
CASSSSIGLPTDTQYF TGTGCCAGCAGCTCAAGCATCGGACTTCCGACAGATACGCAGTATTTT - TRBV7-2 - TRBJ2-3
CASSLAGEMGDTQYF TGTGCCAGCAGCTTAGCCGGGGAAATGGGCGATACGCAGTACTTT - TRBV7-9 - TRBJ2-3
CASSSHTGTQYF TGTGCCAGCAGCTCCCACACAGGTACGCAGTATTTT - TRBV7-8 - TRBJ2-3
CSYTRGVYGYTF TGCAGCTACACCCGAGGGGTGTATGGCTACACCTTC - TRBV29-1 - TRBJ1-2
CASSPQGGRDTQYF TGTGCCAGCAGCCCTCAGGGTGGGCGAGATACGCAGTATTTT - TRBV7-3 - TRBJ2-3